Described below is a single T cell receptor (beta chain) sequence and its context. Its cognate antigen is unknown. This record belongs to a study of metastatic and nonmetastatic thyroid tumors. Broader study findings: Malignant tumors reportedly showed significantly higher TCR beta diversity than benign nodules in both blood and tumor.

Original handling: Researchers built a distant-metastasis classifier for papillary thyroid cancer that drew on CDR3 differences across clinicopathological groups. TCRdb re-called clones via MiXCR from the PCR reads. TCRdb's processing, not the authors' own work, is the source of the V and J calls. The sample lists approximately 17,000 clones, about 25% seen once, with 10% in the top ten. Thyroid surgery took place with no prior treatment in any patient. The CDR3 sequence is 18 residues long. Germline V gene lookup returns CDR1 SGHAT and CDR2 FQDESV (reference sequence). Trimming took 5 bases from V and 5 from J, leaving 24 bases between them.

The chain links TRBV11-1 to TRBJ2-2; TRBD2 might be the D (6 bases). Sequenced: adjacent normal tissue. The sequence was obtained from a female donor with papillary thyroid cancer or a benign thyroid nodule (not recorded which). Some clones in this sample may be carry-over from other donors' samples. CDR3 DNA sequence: TGTGCCAGCAGCGCGCCTCGGGACTTTGCGGTTCCGACCGGGGAGCTGTTTTTT. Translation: CASSAPRDFAVPTGELFF.